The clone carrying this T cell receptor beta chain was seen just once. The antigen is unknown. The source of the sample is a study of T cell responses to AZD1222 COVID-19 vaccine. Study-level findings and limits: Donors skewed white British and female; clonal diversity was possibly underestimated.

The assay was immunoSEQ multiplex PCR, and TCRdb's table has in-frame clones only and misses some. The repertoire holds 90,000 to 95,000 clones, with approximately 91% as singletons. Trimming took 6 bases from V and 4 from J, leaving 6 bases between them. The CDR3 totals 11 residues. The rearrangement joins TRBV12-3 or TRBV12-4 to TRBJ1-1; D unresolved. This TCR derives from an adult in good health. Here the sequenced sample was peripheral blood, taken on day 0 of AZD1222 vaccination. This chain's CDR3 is CASSPGTEAFF. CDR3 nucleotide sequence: TGTGCCAGCAGCCCAGGCACTGAAGCTTTCTTT.